This TCR beta chain was sequenced for a study of early T cells in non-severe SARS-CoV-2 infection. Study in general: The authors sequenced bulk RNA from unsorted whole blood, leaving chains unpaired.

Remarks on this clonotype: The junction differs from germline at one of its ends, possibly a read error.

Attachment of unique molecular identifiers to individual cDNA molecules was performed. In TCRdb, the 5' RACE reads were re-called with MiXCR into one record per CDR3 protein. The sample includes some 26,000 distinct CDR3 sequences, approximately 4.4% of them seen just once. Germline CDR1 ENHRY, CDR2 SYGVKD. The CDR3 extends over 14 amino acids. The source of this sequence is an adult who was a healthcare worker with PCR-confirmed SARS-CoV-2 infection or an uninfected control (not recorded which). V and J are TRBV10-3 and TRBJ1-1; tentatively, D is TRBD1 (6 bases). Material: whole blood. This CDR3 is CAISERQGNAEAFF. The CDR3, as DNA: TGTGCCATCAGTGAGAGGCAGGGGAACGCTGAAGCTTTCTTT.